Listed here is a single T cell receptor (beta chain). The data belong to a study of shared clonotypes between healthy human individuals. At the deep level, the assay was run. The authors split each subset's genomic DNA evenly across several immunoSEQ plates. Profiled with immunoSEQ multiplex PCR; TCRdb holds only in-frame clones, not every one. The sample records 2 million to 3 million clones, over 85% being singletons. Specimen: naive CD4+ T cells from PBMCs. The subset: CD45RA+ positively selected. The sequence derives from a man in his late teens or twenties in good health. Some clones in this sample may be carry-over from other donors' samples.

The CDR3: CASGASNGGFSGELFF. In DNA, the CDR3 is TGTGCTAGTGGAGCTTCAAATGGGGGCTTCTCCGGGGAGCTGTTTTTT. The chain is built from TRBV12-5 and TRBJ2-2; D may be TRBD1 (6 bases). V lost 6 bases to trimming and J lost 6 bases, with 20 bases between them. Germline CDR1 is LGHNT and CDR2 is FRNRAP. CDR3 length equals 16 residues.